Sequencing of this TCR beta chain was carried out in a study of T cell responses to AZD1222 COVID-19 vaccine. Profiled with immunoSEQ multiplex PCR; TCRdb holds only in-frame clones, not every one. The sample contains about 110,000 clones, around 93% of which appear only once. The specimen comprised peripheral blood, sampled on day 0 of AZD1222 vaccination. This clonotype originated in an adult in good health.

CDR3 sequence: CASSRQELTNEKLFF. CDR3 nucleotides: TGTGCCAGCAGCAGACAGGAGTTGACTAATGAAAAACTGTTTTTT. This chain uses TRBV3-1 (or the pseudogene TRBV3-2) with TRBJ1-4; D is perhaps TRBD1 (6 bases). From germline, CDR1 is LGHDT and CDR2 YNNKEL (reference sequence). The CDR3 runs to 15 residues. V was shortened by 5 bases and J by 2 bases, with 12 bases between the two germline ends.